This TCR beta chain is from a study of PD-1 blockade in classical Hodgkin lymphoma. This CDR3 region has 15 residues. The V and J ends lost 4 bases and 6 bases, in that order; junction bases with no gene match: 8. Germline values: CDR1 SGHDT, CDR2 YYEEEE. There was relapse after autologous stem cell transplantation in every patient, and there was variation in brentuximab vedotin exposure. The patients, who had relapsed/refractory classical Hodgkin lymphoma, achieved best responses of complete response, partial response or progressive disease. TCRdb's copy holds only in-frame clones and misses some; the assay was immunoSEQ multiplex PCR. The table records 100,000 to 130,000 clones, about 89% of them present only once. Study conclusions and caveats: Complete responders showed a baseline diversity that resembled the diversity of newly diagnosed patients. In newly diagnosed patients, baseline TCR diversity was reportedly below that of healthy donors. By C4D1 there was a significant rise in CD4+ TCR diversity but not in CD8+ TCR diversity.

This clone was recorded only once. Its specificity is not known. The chain employs TRBV5-6 and TRBJ2-4, with 9 bases that match TRBD2. The sequence came from a human donor with classical Hodgkin lymphoma. Sequencing used peripheral blood mononuclear cells (PBMCs), obtained before the second cycle of nivolumab. The CDR3 bases are TGTGCCAGCAGCGAGGCGGGAGGGCCTTCAAACATTCAGTACTTC. It is translated as CASSEAGGPSNIQYF.